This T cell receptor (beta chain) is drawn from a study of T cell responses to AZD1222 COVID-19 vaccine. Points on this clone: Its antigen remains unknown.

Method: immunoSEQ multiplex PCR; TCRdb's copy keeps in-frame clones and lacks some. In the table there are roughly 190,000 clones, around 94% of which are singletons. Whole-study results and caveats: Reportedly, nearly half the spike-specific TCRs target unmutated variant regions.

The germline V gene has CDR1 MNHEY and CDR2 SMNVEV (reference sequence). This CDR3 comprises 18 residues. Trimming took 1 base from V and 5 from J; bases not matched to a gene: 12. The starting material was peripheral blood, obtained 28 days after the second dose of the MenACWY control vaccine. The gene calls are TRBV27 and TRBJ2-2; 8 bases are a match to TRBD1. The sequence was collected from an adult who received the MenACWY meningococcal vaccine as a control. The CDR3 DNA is TGTGCCAGCAGTTTATGGGGCGCGTGGACAGGGTGGACCGGGGAGCTGTTTTTT. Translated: CASSLWGAWTGWTGELFF.